This T cell receptor beta chain derives from a study of blood T cell repertoires in COVID-19. Study background: COVID-19 samples collected from the United States, Italy and Spain covered acute and convalescent phases. PBMCs, B-cell-depleted T cells, or T cells were the source of the cDNA or gDNA that made up the material.

V was cut by 0 bases and J by 3 bases, with 5 bases left in between. The germline V gene has CDR1 KGHSH and CDR2 LQKENI. The CDR3 is 13 amino acids. Original handling: Reference gene primers were amplified, and this amplification served to estimate nucleated cell counts. Produced via immunoSEQ multiplex PCR; TCRdb's table is partial and in-frame only. V and J calls and clone size are those listed in that table; D and trimming were worked out from the DNA. The sample has approximately 35,000 clones; around 87% are singletons. The TCR originated in a human donor in a cohort sampled during active COVID-19. The specimen was peripheral blood. This chain uses TRBV18 with TRBJ1-1, with a possible D match to TRBD1 (5 bases). The CDR3 coding sequence is TGTGCCAGCTCACCACCAGGGGACACTGAAGCTTTCTTT. It specifies CASSPPGDTEAFF. Drawing the rest from reference TRBV18 and TRBJ1-1, the complete variable domain is NAGVMQNPRHLVRRRGQEARLRCSPMKGHSHVYWYRQLPEEGLKFMVYLQKENIIDESGMPKERFSAEFPKEGPSILRIQQVVRGDSAAYFCASSPPGDTEAFFGQGTRLTVV.